The clone carrying this T cell receptor beta chain was counted only a few times. What it recognizes is unknown. The data are from a study of CD8+ T cells in alopecia areata. About the study: The study gave treated patients oral tofacitinib at 5 to 10 mg twice daily.

RNA was isolated and reverse transcribed to cDNA, the sequencing template. Generated by immunoSEQ multiplex PCR, the TCRdb table keeps only in-frame clones and is missing some. The sample includes fewer than 150,000 clones, roughly 56% of them seen just once. General study findings and limits: Within the top 100, expanded CD8+ clones significantly decreased with tofacitinib, as did scalp clonality. More clonal than normal scalp was lesional scalp, particularly alopecia totalis/universalis. Links between baseline CD8+ expansion and response need larger treated cohorts.

Noted treatment: oral pan-JAK inhibitor, 5-10 mg twice daily. Sample: CD4+ T cells sorted from blood, taken at week 24, from a patient treated with tofacitinib. This sequence was found in a human donor with alopecia areata.

The CDR3 nucleotides are TGCGCCAGCAGTCCCGGGGAGAATCAGCCCCAGCATTTT. As protein: CASSPGENQPQHF. This chain links TRBV23-1 with TRBJ1-5; D gene uncertain. TRBV23-1 qualifies as an ORF whose function is uncertain. The CDR3 contains 13 residues. Trimming pared 4 bases from V and 4 bases from J, leaving 8 bases between.